The 28 T cell receptor beta chains below were found in one sample sequenced in a study of early T cells in non-severe SARS-CoV-2 infection. MiXCR was run by TCRdb on the 5' RACE reads, yielding one entry per CDR3 protein. The sample yields over 75,000 distinct CDR3 sequences, roughly 13% seen once. Source material: whole blood. These receptors all come from an adult who was a healthcare worker with PCR-confirmed SARS-CoV-2 infection or an uninfected control (not recorded which).

V is TRBV12-3 or TRBV12-4 and J is TRBJ2-3, with D possibly matching TRBD2 (7 bases). Trimming removed 8 bases at V and 6 bases at J, with 21 bases between. This CDR3 is built from 15 residues. In nucleotides, the CDR3 is TGTGCCAGCTGGAGGGGGGGCGGTCCGATGGATACGCAGTATTTT. The encoded protein is CASWRGGGPMDTQYF.

The chain uses TRBV28 and TRBJ1-2; D remains unclear. Looked up from germline, CDR1 is MDHEN and CDR2 is SYDVKM. The CDR3 runs to 13 residues. V lost 8 bases and J lost 5, with 15 bases in between. CDR3 sequence: CASLQLHQYGYTF. The DNA for the CDR3 is TGTGCCAGCCTTCAACTACACCAATATGGCTACACCTTC.

This clonotype was found many times. V is TRBV2 and J is TRBJ2-1; D is unclear. Trimming took off 6 bases at V and 15 bases at J, with 21 bases between the two ends. Germline V lookup: CDR1 SNHLY, CDR2 FYNNEI. This CDR3 has 13 amino acids. This CDR3 is CASSRTDSPPAFF. CDR3 DNA: TGTGCCAGCAGCCGAACCGACTCCCCCCCGGCGTTCTTC.

This clonotype was observed many times. The J gene is TRBJ2-5, the V gene TRBV21-1; the table names TRBD1, a call not compared with the DNA. TRBV21-1 is an annotated pseudogene. This CDR3 has 16 amino acids. Here the CDR3 DNA reads TGTGCCAGCAGCAAAGAAGGAAACAGGGAACAAGAGACCCAGTACTTC. Its translation: CASSKEGNREQETQYF.

In this sample, this clonotype turned up many times. This chain connects TRBV11-2 to TRBJ2-2; unclear D gene. The V gene's germline CDR1 is SGHAT and CDR2 FQNNGV. This CDR3 is 14 amino acids long. V was pared by 5 bases and J by 3 bases, with 10 bases between. The CDR3 DNA is TGTGCCAGCAGCCGTGAACAAGACACCGGGGAGCTGTTTTTT. Translating it yields CASSREQDTGELFF.

This clonotype has only a few counts. The gene calls are TRBV27 and TRBJ1-2, with 7 bases that match TRBD1. This CDR3 has 16 amino acids. The germline CDR1 and CDR2 sequences are MNHEY and SMNVEV (reference sequence). The V and J ends lost 2 bases and 4 bases, in that order; junction bases with no gene match: 10. The CDR3 region is CASSLQPRTGPYGYTF. The CDR3 DNA is TGTGCCAGCAGTTTACAACCCCGGACAGGCCCCTATGGCTACACCTTC.

The chain employs TRBV7-8 and TRBJ2-2; the D call may be TRBD1 or TRBD2 (5 bases each). Germline V gene sequence: CDR1 SGHVS, CDR2 FQNEAQ. The CDR3 is made up of 16 amino acids. V shed 3 bases and J shed 6 bases, with 17 bases lying between them. DNA of the CDR3: TGTGCCAGCAGCTTCCCCGGAAGAGGGGCCCCCGGGGAGCTGTTTTTT. Translated, it gives CASSFPGRGAPGELFF.

The gene calls are TRBV11-2 and TRBJ1-1; tentatively, D is TRBD1 (5 bases). This CDR3 spans 16 amino acids. Germline V gives CDR1 SGHAT, CDR2 FQNNGV. V was clipped by 2 bases and J by 6 bases, with 19 bases between them. CDR3 protein: CASSLSPGTQDAEAFF. CDR3 coding DNA: TGTGCCAGCAGCTTATCCCCCGGGACGCAAGACGCTGAAGCTTTCTTT.

The DNA of the CDR3 is TGCAGTGCTAGAGATAGGGGCGAGCAGTACTTC. Translating it yields CSARDRGEQYF. The chain couples TRBV20-1 to TRBJ2-7; possible D gene TRBD1, 5 bases. The CDR3 consists of 11 residues. V lost 0 bases and J lost 6, with 6 bases in between. The V gene's germline CDR1 is DFQATT and CDR2 SNEGSKA (reference sequence).

V usage is TRBV5-1 and J usage is TRBJ2-5, with TRBD1 matching over 9 bases. This CDR3 contains 15 residues. Looked up from germline, CDR1 is SGHRS and CDR2 is YFSETQ. After removal of 0 bases from V and 5 bases from J, the junction contained 5 bases not matched to a gene. The DNA of the CDR3 is TGCGCCAGCAGCTTGGGCCGGGACAGGGTGGAGACCCAGTACTTC. Protein sequence: CASSLGRDRVETQYF.

The V and J genes are TRBV5-6 and TRBJ2-3, with TRBD2 matching 7 bases. The junction had 18 bases not matched to a gene; V was cut back by 0 bases and J by 5 bases. The CDR3 contains 19 residues. The V gene's germline CDR1 is SGHDT and CDR2 YYEEEE. The CDR3 loop reads CASSLVPSSSRGGRDTQYF. For the CDR3, the DNA is TGTGCCAGCAGCTTGGTACCCTCCTCGAGCCGCGGGGGAAGAGATACGCAGTATTTT.

There are a few counts of this clonotype. The genes are TRBV18 and TRBJ2-6; D is undetermined. The ends were cut back, 2 bases at V and 2 bases at J, with 7 bases in the middle. Per the germline V gene, CDR1 is KGHSH and CDR2 is LQKENI. This CDR3 has 15 residues. The CDR3 nucleotides read TGTGCCAGCTCACCAATGAATACTGGGGCCAACGTCCTGACTTTC. Its translation: CASSPMNTGANVLTF. The full variable domain, completed using reference TRBV18 and TRBJ2-6, is NAGVMQNPRHLVRRRGQEARLRCSPMKGHSHVYWYRQLPEEGLKFMVYLQKENIIDESGMPKERFSAEFPKEGPSILRIQQVVRGDSAAYFCASSPMNTGANVLTFGAGSRLTVL.

The table lists this clonotype with many counts. CDR3 residues: CASSPRFEAGGRSSYNEQFF. The CDR3 DNA sequence: TGTGCCAGCAGCCCCCGGTTTGAAGCGGGGGGCCGTAGCTCCTACAATGAGCAGTTCTTC. The chain is built from TRBV21-1 and TRBJ2-1; TRBD2 reflects the table's D call only, with no check against the DNA. TRBV21-1 is tagged as a pseudogene. The CDR3 consists of 20 residues.

This clonotype was found many times. The V and J genes are TRBV7-9 and TRBJ1-5; D is ambiguous. CDR1 and CDR2 (germline): SEHNR, FQNEAQ (reference sequence). Trimming removed 2 bases at V and 3 bases at J, with 11 bases between. This CDR3 spans 15 amino acids. CDR3 sequence: CASSLWSGDNQPQHF. The CDR3 DNA is TGTGCCAGCAGCTTATGGTCAGGAGACAATCAGCCCCAGCATTTT. Using reference TRBV7-9 and TRBJ1-5 for the parts outside the CDR3, the full variable domain is DTGVSQNPRHKITKRGQNVTFRCDPISEHNRLYWYRQTLGQGPEFLTYFQNEAQLEKSRLLSDRFSAERPKGSFSTLEIQRTEQGDSAMYLCASSLWSGDNQPQHFGDGTRLSIL.

This clonotype was picked up many times. The chain recombines TRBV12-3 or TRBV12-4 with TRBJ1-5; D unresolved. The CDR3 sequence is 15 residues long. V lost 5 bases to trimming and J lost 2 bases, with 13 bases between them. CDR3 sequence (DNA): TGTGCCAGCAGTCCCTTAGGGAAAGGCAATCAGCCCCAGCATTTT. It yields the protein CASSPLGKGNQPQHF.

This clonotype was counted ten times or more. This sequence joins TRBV18 and TRBJ1-5, with TRBD1 matching 10 bases. The length of the CDR3 is 14 residues. Unmatched junction bases numbered 4, after V lost 4 bases and J lost 7 bases. The germline V gene encodes CDR1 KGHSH and CDR2 LQKENI. The CDR3 DNA sequence: TGTGCCAGCTCACAGGGGACAGGGGAACAGCCCCAGCATTTT. This codes for CASSQGTGEQPQHF.

This clonotype occurred many times. The rearrangement uses TRBV18 and TRBJ1-4; D uncertain. The germline V gene has CDR1 KGHSH and CDR2 LQKENI. The CDR3 contains 13 residues. Trimming shortened V by 3 bases and J by 4 bases, and 6 bases separated the two germline ends. CDR3 protein: CASSPRDNEKLFF. The CDR3 DNA reads as TGTGCCAGCTCACCGAGGGATAATGAAAAACTGTTTTTT.

This clonotype was observed at least ten times. The chain recombines TRBV18 with TRBJ2-1, with D possibly being TRBD1 or TRBD2 (5 bases each). Germline loops: CDR1 KGHSH, CDR2 LQKENI. CDR3 length equals 14 residues. V lost 3 bases to trimming and J lost 4 bases, with 10 bases between them. CDR3 region: CASSPGDQYNEQFF. The CDR3 bases are TGTGCCAGCTCACCCGGGGACCAATACAATGAGCAGTTCTTC.

This clonotype was seen only a few times. This chain connects TRBV20-1 to TRBJ2-1; 7 bases are a match to TRBD2. V was clipped by 1 base and J by 0 bases; unmatched bases: 6. Per the germline V gene, CDR1 is DFQATT and CDR2 is SNEGSKA (reference sequence). The CDR3 covers 16 residues. The CDR3 spells CSARVRGGGSYNEQFF. The CDR3 DNA reads TGCAGTGCTAGAGTCCGCGGCGGGGGCTCCTACAATGAGCAGTTCTTC.

The CDR3 bases are TGTGCCAGCAGCCAAATCTCCCTGGTGGGCGCTGAAGCTTTCTTT. It specifies CASSQISLVGAEAFF. The J gene is TRBJ1-1, the V gene TRBV14; no clear D gene. Germline CDR1 reads SGHDN; CDR2 reads FVKESK. The CDR3 loop spans 15 amino acids. Between the trimmed V and J ends, which lost 2 bases and 6 bases, there was a span of 16 bases.

V usage is TRBV20-1 and J usage is TRBJ1-4, with 7 bases fitting TRBD1. This CDR3 has 14 amino acids. Germline V gives CDR1 DFQATT, CDR2 SNEGSKA (reference sequence). Losses at the gene ends were 5 bases for V and 4 bases for J; bases not matched to a gene: 7. CDR3 loop: CSALRDRDNEKLFF. In DNA, the CDR3 is TGCAGTGCTCTCCGGGACAGAGATAATGAAAAACTGTTTTTT.

This clonotype came up a few times. V is TRBV5-4 and J is TRBJ2-5, with 9 bases matching TRBD2. Germline CDR1 and CDR2: SGHNT and YYREEE (reference sequence). Trimming removed 1 base from V and 5 bases from J; junction bases left unmatched: 9. The length of the CDR3 is 16 residues. The CDR3 nucleotides are TGTGCCAGCAGCTTGTTCGGCGGGGGGGCCATGGAGACCCAGTACTTC. Encoded protein: CASSLFGGGAMETQYF.

The chain employs TRBV3-1 and TRBJ1-1; TRBD1 matches at 10 bases. This CDR3 is 11 amino acids long. CDR1 is LGHDT and CDR2 is YNNKEL in the germline V gene (reference sequence). The junction had 3 bases not matched to a gene; V was cut back by 8 bases and J by 9 bases. The CDR3 spells CASRDRGQAFF. The DNA for the CDR3 is TGTGCCAGCCGCGACAGGGGGCAAGCTTTCTTT.

This clonotype was seen a few times. This chain joins TRBV28 and TRBJ2-2; D might be TRBD2 (7 bases). The CDR3 is made up of 15 amino acids. Trimming stripped 4 bases from V and 3 bases from J, with 12 bases between. Germline CDR1 MDHEN, CDR2 SYDVKM. CDR3 nucleotides: TGTGCCAGCAGTTCACCCGGGGGGCACACCGGGGAGCTGTTTTTT. Residues: CASSSPGGHTGELFF. Supplemented by reference TRBV28 and TRBJ2-2, the full variable domain reads DVKVTQSSRYLVKRTGEKVFLECVQDMDHENMFWYRQDPGLGLRLIYFSYDVKMKEKGDIPEGYSVSREKKERFSLILESASTNQTSMYLCASSSPGGHTGELFFGEGSRLTVL.

This clonotype was seen at least ten times. The gene calls are TRBV2 and TRBJ2-1, with D maybe TRBD1 (6 bases). Trimming removed 6 bases from V and 15 bases from J, with 18 bases in between. CDR3 length: 12 residues. CDR1 is SNHLY and CDR2 is FYNNEI in the germline V gene. As DNA, the CDR3 is TGTGCCAGCAGGCCTACAGGGCCCTTGGGGTTCTTC. It codes for CASRPTGPLGFF.

This clonotype was detected only a few times. The CDR3 is CASSPGGRGVDTIYF. CDR3 DNA sequence: TGTGCCAGCTCCCCTGGGGGGCGAGGGGTGGACACCATATATTTT. V and J are TRBV7-8 and TRBJ1-3; D perhaps matches TRBD1 (6 bases). The CDR3 runs to 15 residues. CDR1 and CDR2 (germline): SGHVS, FQNEAQ. With 8 bases removed from V and 8 bases from J, the gap between germline ends came to 22 bases.

This sequence joins TRBV6-2 or TRBV6-3 and TRBJ2-7; D is uncertain. Germline CDR1 and CDR2: MNHEY and SVGEGT. Trimming removed 7 bases at V and 1 base at J, with 8 bases between. This CDR3 is 12 amino acids long. The CDR3 reads CASKGISYEQYF. The CDR3 nucleotides are TGTGCCAGCAAAGGTATTTCCTACGAGCAGTACTTC.

This clonotype was picked up one time. Since a much larger clone is just one base distant, this may be a read error. This chain connects TRBV7-9 to TRBJ1-5; D may be TRBD1 (5 bases). The CDR3 is 12 residues long. Germline V gives CDR1 SEHNR, CDR2 FQNEAQ (reference sequence). CDR3: CASSILGEPRHF. CDR3 coding DNA: TGTGCCAGCAGCATTCTAGGGGAGCCCCGGCATTTT.